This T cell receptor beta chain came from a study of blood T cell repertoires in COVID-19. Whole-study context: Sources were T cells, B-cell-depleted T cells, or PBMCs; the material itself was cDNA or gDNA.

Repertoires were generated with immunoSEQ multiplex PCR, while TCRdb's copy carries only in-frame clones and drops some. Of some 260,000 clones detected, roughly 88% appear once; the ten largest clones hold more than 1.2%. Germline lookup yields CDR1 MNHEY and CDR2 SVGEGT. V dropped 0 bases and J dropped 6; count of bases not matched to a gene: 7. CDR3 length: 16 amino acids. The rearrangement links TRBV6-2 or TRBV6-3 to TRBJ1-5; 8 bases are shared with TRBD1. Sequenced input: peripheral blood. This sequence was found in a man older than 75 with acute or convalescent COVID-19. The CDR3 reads CASSYSSRGQTQPQHF. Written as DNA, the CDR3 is TGTGCCAGCAGTTACTCGAGCAGGGGGCAGACTCAGCCCCAGCATTTT.